This section outlines one T cell receptor beta chain sequence together with its context. What it recognizes is unknown. The donors were members of the validation cohort comprising about 120 subjects, separate from the approximately 670-subject first cohort. This sample was included in a study of cytomegalovirus exposure and HLA in healthy donors. Study-level points and caveats: The classifier reportedly diagnosed cytomegalovirus status with high sensitivity and specificity. Rarity held for most TCR sequences, but there were some public TCRs that occurred in many donors. In the roughly 120 validation repertoires, a later analysis found that first-cohort TCR clusters tended to co-occur.

Losses at the gene ends were 8 bases for V and 5 bases for J; bases not matched to a gene: 8. The CDR3 contains 14 residues. Germline-derived CDR1 and CDR2 are MGHDK and SYGVNS. Some clones are missing from TCRdb's copy, which holds only in-frame ones; the method was immunoSEQ multiplex PCR. Here the sample spans roughly 300,000 clones, more than 80% being singletons. This receptor was taken from a woman aged 18 to 35 in good health and CMV-seronegative. The V and J genes are TRBV25-1 and TRBJ2-2; TRBD2 aligns across 7 bases. Sequencing used PBMCs. The CDR3 nucleotides read TGTGCCAGCTCCCTAGCGGATTTTACCGGGGAGCTGTTTTTT. Translated: CASSLADFTGELFF.